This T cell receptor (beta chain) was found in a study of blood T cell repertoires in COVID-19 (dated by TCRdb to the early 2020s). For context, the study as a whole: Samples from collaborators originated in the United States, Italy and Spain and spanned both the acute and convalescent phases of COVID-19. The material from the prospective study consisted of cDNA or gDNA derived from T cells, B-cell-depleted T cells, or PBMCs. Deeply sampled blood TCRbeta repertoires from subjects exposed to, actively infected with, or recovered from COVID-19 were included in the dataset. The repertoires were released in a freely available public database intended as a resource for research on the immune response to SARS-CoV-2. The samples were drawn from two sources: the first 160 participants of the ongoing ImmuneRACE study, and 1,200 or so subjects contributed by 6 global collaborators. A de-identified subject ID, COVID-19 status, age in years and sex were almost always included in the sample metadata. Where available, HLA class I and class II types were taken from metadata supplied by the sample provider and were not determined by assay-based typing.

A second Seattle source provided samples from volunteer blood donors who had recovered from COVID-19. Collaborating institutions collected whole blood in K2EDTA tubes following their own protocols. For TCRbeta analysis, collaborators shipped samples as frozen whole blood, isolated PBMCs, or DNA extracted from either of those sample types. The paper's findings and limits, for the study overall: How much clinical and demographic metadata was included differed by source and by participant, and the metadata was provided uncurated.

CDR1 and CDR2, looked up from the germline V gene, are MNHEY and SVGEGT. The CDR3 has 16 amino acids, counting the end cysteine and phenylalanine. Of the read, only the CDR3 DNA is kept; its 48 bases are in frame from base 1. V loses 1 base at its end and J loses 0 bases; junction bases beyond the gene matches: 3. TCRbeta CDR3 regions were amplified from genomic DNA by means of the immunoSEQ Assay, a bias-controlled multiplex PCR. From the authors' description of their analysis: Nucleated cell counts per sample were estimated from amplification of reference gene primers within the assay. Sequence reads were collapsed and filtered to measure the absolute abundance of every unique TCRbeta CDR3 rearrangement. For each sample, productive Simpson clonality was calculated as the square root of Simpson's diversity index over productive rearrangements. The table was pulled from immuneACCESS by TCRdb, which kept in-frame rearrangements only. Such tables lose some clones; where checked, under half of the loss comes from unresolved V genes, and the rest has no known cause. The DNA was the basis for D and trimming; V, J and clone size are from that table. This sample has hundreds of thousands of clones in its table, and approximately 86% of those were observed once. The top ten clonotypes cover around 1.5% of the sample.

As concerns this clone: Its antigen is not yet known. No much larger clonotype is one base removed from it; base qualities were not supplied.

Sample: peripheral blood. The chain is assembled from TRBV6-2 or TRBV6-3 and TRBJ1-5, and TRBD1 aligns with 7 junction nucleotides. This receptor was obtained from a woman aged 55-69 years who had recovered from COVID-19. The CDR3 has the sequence CASSYFGTVSNQPQHF. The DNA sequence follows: TGTGCCAGCAGTTACTTCGGGACAGTTAGCAATCAGCCCCAGCATTTT.